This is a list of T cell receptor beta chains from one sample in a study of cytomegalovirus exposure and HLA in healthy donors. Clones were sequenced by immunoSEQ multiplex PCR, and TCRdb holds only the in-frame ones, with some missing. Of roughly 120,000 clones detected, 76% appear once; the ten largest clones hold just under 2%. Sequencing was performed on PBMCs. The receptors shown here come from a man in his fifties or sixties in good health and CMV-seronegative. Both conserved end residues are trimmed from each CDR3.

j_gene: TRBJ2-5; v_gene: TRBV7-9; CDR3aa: ASSVTSGRRQETQY
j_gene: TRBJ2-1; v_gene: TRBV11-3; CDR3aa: ASSLRGLTNEQF
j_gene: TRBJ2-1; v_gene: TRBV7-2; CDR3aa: AIKELNEQF
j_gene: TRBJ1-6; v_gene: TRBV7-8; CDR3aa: ASSLTGGSNSPLH
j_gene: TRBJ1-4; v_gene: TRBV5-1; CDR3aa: ASSLTGTEKLF
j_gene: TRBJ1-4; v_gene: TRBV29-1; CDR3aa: SVEVAGSRDEKLF
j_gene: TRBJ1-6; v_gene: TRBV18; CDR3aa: ASSPGGTGVYSPLH
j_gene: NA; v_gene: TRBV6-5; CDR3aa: ASSYSSGASEQY
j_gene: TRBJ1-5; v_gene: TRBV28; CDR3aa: ASSFGFQPQH
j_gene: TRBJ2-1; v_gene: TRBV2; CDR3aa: ASKGDGYNEQF
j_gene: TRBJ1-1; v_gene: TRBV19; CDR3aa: ASKGLGNTEAF
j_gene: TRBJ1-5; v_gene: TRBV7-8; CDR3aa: ASSLRDRPNQPQH
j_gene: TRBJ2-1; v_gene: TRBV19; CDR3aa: ASSIQAGGFEQF
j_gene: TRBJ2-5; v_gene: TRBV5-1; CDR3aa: ASSPGTSGEETQY